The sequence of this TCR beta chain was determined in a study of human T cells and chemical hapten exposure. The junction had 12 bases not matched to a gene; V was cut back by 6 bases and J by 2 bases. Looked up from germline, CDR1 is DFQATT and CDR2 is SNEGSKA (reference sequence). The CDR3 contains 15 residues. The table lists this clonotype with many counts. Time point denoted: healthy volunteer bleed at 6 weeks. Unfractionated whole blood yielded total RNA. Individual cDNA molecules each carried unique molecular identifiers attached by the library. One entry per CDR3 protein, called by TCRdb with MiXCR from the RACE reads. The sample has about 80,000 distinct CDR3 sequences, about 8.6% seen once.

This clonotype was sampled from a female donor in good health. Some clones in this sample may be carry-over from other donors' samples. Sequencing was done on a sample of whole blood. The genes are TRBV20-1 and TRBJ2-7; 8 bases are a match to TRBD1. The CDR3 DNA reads TGCAGTGCCCCGTCCCGGACAGGGAGGACCTACGAGCAGTACTTC. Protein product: CSAPSRTGRTYEQYF.